One and the same sample provided the 15 T cell receptor beta chains below, sequenced in a study of cytotoxic CD8 clonotypes in ibrutinib-treated CLL. This table comes from immunoSEQ multiplex PCR, and its TCRdb copy is limited to in-frame clones, with some not included. The sample comprises 270,000 or so clones, about 72% of which are singletons, and 5.6% rests with the top ten. The source was PBMCs, collected at disease progression, from a patient treated with ibrutinib. These receptors were obtained from a human donor with chronic lymphocytic leukemia.

The chain uses TRBV15 and TRBJ2-5, with a tentative D call TRBD2 (6 bases). The CDR3 loop spans 15 amino acids. Deletions cut 5 bases from V and 5 bases from J, with 18 bases between. The germline gives CDR1 LNHNV, CDR2 YYDKDF (reference sequence). This CDR3 is CATSPSTSKWETQYF. The CDR3, as DNA: TGTGCCACCAGCCCATCGACTAGTAAGTGGGAGACCCAGTACTTC.

The chain is built from TRBV4-1 and TRBJ2-5; TRBD1 is a possible D gene (6 bases). The CDR3 length is 14 residues. V was pared by 3 bases and J by 7 bases, with 15 bases between. Germline CDR1 is MGHRA and CDR2 is YSYEKL. DNA of the CDR3: TGCGCCAGCAGCCATCAGGGGTCCGCCGGGACCCAGTACTTC. Translating it yields CASSHQGSAGTQYF.

The V and J genes are TRBV11-2 and TRBJ1-1; D is possibly TRBD1 (6 bases). Per the germline V gene, CDR1 is SGHAT and CDR2 is FQNNGV. CDR3 length: 14 residues. The V and J ends lost 7 bases and 1 base respectively, with 13 bases between them. As DNA, the CDR3 is TGTGCCAGCAACCCCGGGACACAGAACACTGAAGCTTTCTTT. This encodes CASNPGTQNTEAFF.

The rearrangement joins TRBV27 to TRBJ1-4; D unresolved. Germline CDR1 reads MNHEY; CDR2 reads SMNVEV (reference sequence). Trimming left V 5 bases short and J 4 bases short, with 14 bases between. This CDR3 has 15 amino acids. The CDR3 spells CASSRRGRDNEKLFF. In DNA, the CDR3 is TGTGCCAGCAGTCGACGTGGGAGGGATAATGAAAAACTGTTTTTT.

The J gene is TRBJ2-3, the V gene TRBV19, with D possibly being TRBD2 (6 bases). The CDR3 has 15 residues. The ends were cut back, 7 bases at V and 6 bases at J, with 20 bases in the middle. Germline V lookup: CDR1 LNHDA, CDR2 SQIVND (reference sequence). The chain's CDR3 is CASTGAGYSTDTQYF. The CDR3 coding sequence is TGTGCCAGTACGGGTGCGGGATATAGTACCGATACGCAGTATTTT.

This clone was counted a few times. This chain uses TRBV19 with TRBJ1-1; the D is unclear. The CDR3 extends over 13 amino acids. Trimming removed 3 bases from V and 0 bases from J, with 5 bases in between. Germline V CDR1 and CDR2: LNHDA, SQIVND (reference sequence). CDR3: CASSIRMNTEAFF. The CDR3 nucleotides read TGTGCCAGTAGTATTCGGATGAACACTGAAGCTTTCTTT.

The chain carries TRBV4-1 and TRBJ2-1, with 9 nucleotides matching TRBD1. The CDR3 has 13 residues. Unmatched junction bases numbered 11, after V lost 6 bases and J lost 14 bases. Germline V gene sequence: CDR1 MGHRA, CDR2 YSYEKL. The DNA of the CDR3 is TGCGCCAGCAGGAGCTACAGGGGGCCGGACAAGTTCTTC. Translated: CASRSYRGPDKFF.

The chain links TRBV5-1 to TRBJ1-3; D ambiguous. The germline V gene encodes CDR1 SGHRS and CDR2 YFSETQ. The CDR3 extends over 15 amino acids. Trimming took off 2 bases at V and 0 bases at J, with 9 bases between the two ends. CDR3 sequence: CASSFIVSSGNTIYF. The CDR3 coding sequence is TGCGCCAGCAGCTTCATTGTGTCCTCTGGAAACACCATATATTTT. Complete variable domain (other parts from reference TRBV5-1 and TRBJ1-3): KAGVTQTPRYLIKTRGQQVTLSCSPISGHRSVSWYQQTPGQGLQFLFEYFSETQRNKGNFPGRFSGRQFSNSRSEMNVSTLELGDSALYLCASSFIVSSGNTIYFGEGSWLTVV.

This clone was counted a single time. CDR3 coding DNA: TGTGCCAGCAGTTACAGGGGGCCCTCCTACGAGCAGTACTTC. Amino acids: CASSYRGPSYEQYF. V is TRBV6-6 and J is TRBJ2-7, with 7 bases identical to TRBD1. The CDR3 totals 14 residues. Germline V gene sequence: CDR1 MNHNY, CDR2 SVGAGI (reference sequence). Unmatched junction bases numbered 1, after V lost 2 bases and J lost 0 bases.

The V call is TRBV7-3, the J call TRBJ2-2, with 8 bases that match TRBD1. Germline values: CDR1 SGHTA, CDR2 FQGTGA. V lost 4 bases, J lost 6 bases, and 10 bases stayed unmatched. The CDR3 is 16 amino acids. This chain's CDR3 is CASSSHRQGTSGELFF. The CDR3 DNA reads as TGTGCCAGCAGCTCACATCGACAGGGGACTTCCGGGGAGCTGTTTTTT.

This clone was seen only a few times. The rearrangement joins TRBV13 to TRBJ1-2; TRBD1 might be the D (6 bases). Trimming removed 5 bases from V and 6 bases from J, with 13 bases in between. This CDR3 contains 13 residues. Germline V CDR1 and CDR2: PRHDT, FYEKMQ (reference sequence). The CDR3 region is CASSPRTADGYTF. CDR3 nucleotide sequence: TGTGCCAGCAGCCCCAGGACAGCTGATGGCTACACCTTC. Supplemented by reference TRBV13 and TRBJ1-2, the full variable domain reads AAGVIQSPRHLIKEKRETATLKCYPIPRHDTVYWYQQGPGQDPQFLISFYEKMQSDKGSIPDRFSAQQFSDYHSELNMSSLELGDSALYFCASSPRTADGYTFGSGTRLTVV.

The J gene is TRBJ2-3, the V gene TRBV7-3, with 10 bases lining up with TRBD2. The CDR3 totals 14 residues. Looked up from germline, CDR1 is SGHTA and CDR2 is FQGTGA. Trimming took 5 bases from V and 5 from J; bases not matched to a gene: 4. CDR3 nucleotide sequence: TGTGCCAGCAGCCTCGTAGCGGGGGGAGATACGCAGTATTTT. It translates to CASSLVAGGDTQYF.

V is TRBV4-2 and J is TRBJ2-3, with 13 bases lining up with TRBD2. The CDR3 contains 17 residues. V gave up 0 bases and J gave up 4 bases; unmatched junction bases: 4. Germline V CDR1 and CDR2: LGHNA, YNFKEQ. The CDR3 reads CASSQDRTSGGADTQYF. The CDR3 DNA reads as TGTGCCAGCAGCCAAGATAGAACTAGCGGGGGGGCAGATACGCAGTATTTT.

The rearrangement links TRBV11-2 to TRBJ1-1, with 7 bases identical to TRBD1. The CDR3 covers 17 residues. Germline-derived CDR1 and CDR2 are SGHAT and FQNNGV. J gave up 3 bases and V 8 bases, and 18 bases lay outside the gene matches. CDR3 bases: TGTGCCAGCCGCCCGTTCACTCTGACAGGGCGAGACACTGAAGCTTTCTTT. It is translated as CASRPFTLTGRDTEAFF.

The V and J genes are TRBV2 and TRBJ2-7; 7 bases fit TRBD2. J lost 2 bases, V lost 5 bases, and 0 bases had no gene match. There are 12 residues in the CDR3. Germline V gene data show CDR1 as SNHLY and CDR2 as FYNNEI. CDR3 in DNA: TGTGCCAGCAGTAGCGGGGCCTACGAGCAGTACTTC. It translates to CASSSGAYEQYF.